Presented here are 20 T cell receptor beta chains from one specimen sequenced in a study of cytomegalovirus exposure and HLA in healthy donors. Primers included in the PCR were 60 Vbeta and 13 Jbeta primers. Sequencing used immunoSEQ multiplex PCR; TCRdb keeps in-frame clones, though not all of them. The sample lists more than 150,000 clones, around 77% occurring once. The sequencing sample was made of PBMCs. The receptors here all came from a man between 40 and 49 years old in good health and CMV-seronegative.

The chain combines TRBV9 with TRBJ2-2; D not certain. The CDR3 has 13 amino acids. With 1 base removed from V and 8 bases from J, the gap between germline ends came to 9 bases. CDR1 is SGDLS and CDR2 is YYNGEE in the germline V gene. In nucleotides, the CDR3 is TGTGCCAGCAGCGTACTCAGGTCGGGGGAGCTGTTTTTT. Its protein product is CASSVLRSGELFF.

The rearrangement links TRBV18 to TRBJ2-1; 8 nucleotides line up with TRBD2. Germline V gene lookup returns CDR1 KGHSH and CDR2 LQKENI. CDR3 size: 15 residues. The trim removed 6 bases at V and 3 bases at J, leaving 7 bases unmatched. The CDR3 DNA follows: TGTGCCAGCTCCTCCGCGGGGGGAAACTACAATGAGCAGTTCTTC. Residues: CASSSAGGNYNEQFF. The full variable domain, its missing parts supplied by reference TRBV18 and TRBJ2-1, is NAGVMQNPRHLVRRRGQEARLRCSPMKGHSHVYWYRQLPEEGLKFMVYLQKENIIDESGMPKERFSAEFPKEGPSILRIQQVVRGDSAAYFCASSSAGGNYNEQFFGPGTRLTVL.

CDR3 DNA: TGTGCCAGCAGCCCAGGCCGGGGGTACTCTGGGGCCAACGTCCTGACTTTC. This sequence encodes CASSPGRGYSGANVLTF. V gene TRBV9 combines with J gene TRBJ2-6, with a weak D call TRBD2 (6 bases). There are 17 residues in the CDR3. Germline-derived CDR1 and CDR2 are SGDLS and YYNGEE. With 4 bases removed from V and 0 bases from J, the gap between germline ends came to 14 bases.

The J gene is TRBJ2-3, the V gene TRBV28, with a tentative D call TRBD2 (6 bases). The length of the CDR3 is 16 residues. The germline V gene has CDR1 MDHEN and CDR2 SYDVKM. With 1 base removed from V and 1 base from J, the gap between germline ends came to 12 bases. CDR3 DNA sequence: TGTGCCAGCAGTTTATTTGGGGGAGGCGGCACAGATACGCAGTATTTT. This encodes CASSLFGGGGTDTQYF. The full variable domain, its missing parts supplied by reference TRBV28 and TRBJ2-3, is DVKVTQSSRYLVKRTGEKVFLECVQDMDHENMFWYRQDPGLGLRLIYFSYDVKMKEKGDIPEGYSVSREKKERFSLILESASTNQTSMYLCASSLFGGGGTDTQYFGPGTRLTVL.

The rearrangement joins TRBV6-5 to TRBJ2-5, with 10 bases fitting TRBD1. V shed 5 bases, J shed 3 bases, and the junction held 3 bases outside the gene matches. The CDR3 contains 14 residues. Per germline, CDR1 MNHEY and CDR2 SVGAGI. CDR3 in amino acids: CASSQGQGEETQYF. CDR3 DNA: TGTGCCAGCAGTCAAGGACAGGGGGAAGAGACCCAGTACTTC.

This chain uses TRBV7-2 with TRBJ2-1; TRBD1 matches at 7 bases. Trimming cost V 3 bases and J 9 bases; bases outside gene matches: 5. Germline lookup yields CDR1 SGHTA and CDR2 FQGNSA. The CDR3 length is 13 residues. CDR3 bases: TGTGCCAGCAGCTTTTTACAGGGGACTGAGCAGTTCTTC. Amino acid sequence: CASSFLQGTEQFF. The full variable domain, its missing parts supplied by reference TRBV7-2 and TRBJ2-1, is GAGVSQSPSNKVTEKGKDVELRCDPISGHTALYWYRQSLGQGLEFLIYFQGNSAPDKSGLPSDRFSAERTGGSVSTLTIQRTQQEDSAVYLCASSFLQGTEQFFGPGTRLTVL.

The V call is TRBV5-6, the J call TRBJ2-1; 9 bases match TRBD2. Germline V gene data show CDR1 as SGHDT and CDR2 as YYEEEE. Germline trimming cut 1 base from V and 3 bases from J; bases unmatched to any gene: 2. The CDR3 is made up of 15 amino acids. This CDR3 is CASSLWREGYNEQFF. The CDR3 DNA reads TGTGCCAGCAGCTTGTGGCGGGAGGGCTACAATGAGCAGTTCTTC.

The rearrangement uses TRBV18 and TRBJ2-1; 11 bases align to TRBD2. V lost 1 base, J lost 6 bases, and 8 bases stayed unmatched. The CDR3 runs 17 residues. Germline lookup yields CDR1 KGHSH and CDR2 LQKENI. CDR3 amino acids: CASSPRKGTSGRNEQFF. DNA for the CDR3: TGTGCCAGCTCACCACGAAAAGGGACTAGCGGCCGCAATGAGCAGTTCTTC.

This chain joins TRBV30 and TRBJ1-2; D is perhaps TRBD1 (6 bases). Germline V CDR1 and CDR2: GTSNPN, SVGIG (reference sequence). There are 13 residues in the CDR3. The ends were cut back, 2 bases at V and 6 bases at J, with 13 bases in the middle. CDR3 sequence reads: CAWSPPGANGYTF. DNA of the CDR3: TGTGCCTGGAGTCCTCCAGGGGCCAATGGCTACACCTTC.

The chain joins TRBV10-1 to TRBJ1-1; no reliable D call. V was pared by 3 bases and J by 7 bases, with 12 bases between. This CDR3 spans 13 amino acids. The germline V gene has CDR1 WNHNN and CDR2 SYGVQD (reference sequence). CDR3 protein: CASSDGRLNEAFF. DNA for the CDR3: TGCGCCAGCAGTGACGGCAGGTTGAATGAAGCTTTCTTT.

The V and J genes are TRBV28 and TRBJ2-6; D is perhaps TRBD2 (6 bases). Germline lookup yields CDR1 MDHEN and CDR2 SYDVKM. CDR3 size: 17 residues. V lost 3 bases, J lost 2 bases, and 14 bases lay in between. CDR3 DNA sequence: TGTGCCAGCAGTTTGTGGGACTTAGGGACTGGGGCCAACGTCCTGACTTTC. The encoded protein is CASSLWDLGTGANVLTF.

The chain carries TRBV5-5 and TRBJ2-7; tentatively, D is TRBD1 (6 bases). This CDR3 is built from 15 residues. V lost 3 bases, J lost 3 bases, and 16 bases lay in between. Germline-derived CDR1 and CDR2 are SGHKS and YYEKEE (reference sequence). The CDR3 protein is CASSYAGTTGYEQYF. The CDR3 nucleotides read TGTGCCAGCAGCTATGCCGGGACAACTGGCTACGAGCAGTACTTC.

In its sample, this clone was seen a few times. The V and J genes are TRBV7-2 and TRBJ2-7; D possibly corresponds to TRBD2 (6 bases). Trimming cost V 0 bases and J 5 bases, with 14 bases left between them. This CDR3 has 15 amino acids. The V gene's germline CDR1 is SGHTA and CDR2 FQGNSA. CDR3 coding DNA: TGTGCCAGCAGCTTAGCGGGTAGCGGTAGGGACGAGCAGTACTTC. It codes for CASSLAGSGRDEQYF.

The rearrangement links TRBV7-9 to TRBJ1-5, with D perhaps TRBD1 (6 bases). The germline V gene encodes CDR1 SEHNR and CDR2 FQNEAQ (reference sequence). The CDR3 loop spans 12 amino acids. V lost 4 bases, J lost 14 bases, and 15 bases lay in between. For the CDR3, the DNA is TGTGCCAGCAGCTCCGATACAGGGAAAGAGCATTTT. It yields the protein CASSSDTGKEHF.

This chain links TRBV28 with TRBJ2-7; a weak D match, TRBD2 (5 bases). The CDR3 sequence is 14 residues long. In germline, CDR1 is MDHEN, CDR2 SYDVKM. Trimming cost V 6 bases and J 1 base, with 13 bases left between them. CDR3 nucleotide sequence: TGTGCCAGCAGCGACTTGAGGGCATCCTACGAGCAGTACTTC. Protein: CASSDLRASYEQYF.

The chain combines TRBV9 with TRBJ2-3; the match to TRBD2 covers 11 bases. Looked up from germline, CDR1 is SGDLS and CDR2 is YYNGEE. Trimming took 0 bases from V and 3 from J; bases not matched to a gene: 3. This CDR3 contains 16 residues. CDR3 sequence (DNA): TGTGCCAGCAGCGTAGCGGGACTAGCGGAAACAGATACGCAGTATTTT. The encoded protein is CASSVAGLAETDTQYF.

The rearrangement links TRBV29-1 to TRBJ2-1; D unresolved. The germline gives CDR1 SQVTM, CDR2 ANQGSEA. This CDR3 is built from 14 residues. Trimming removed 4 bases from V and 1 base from J, with 11 bases in between. The chain's CDR3 is CSVAVDFSYNEQFF. The CDR3 bases are TGCAGCGTTGCGGTTGATTTTTCCTACAATGAGCAGTTCTTC.

The genes are TRBV7-3 and TRBJ2-7; TRBD1 matches at 8 bases. Germline V gene lookup returns CDR1 SGHTA and CDR2 FQGTGA. V was clipped by 2 bases and J by 5 bases; unmatched bases: 8. This CDR3 has 15 amino acids. The CDR3 region is CASSLAAGGHNEQYV. The CDR3 coding sequence is TGTGCCAGCAGCTTAGCGGCAGGGGGCCATAACGAGCAGTACGTC.

The rearrangement joins TRBV5-1 to TRBJ2-7, with D possibly TRBD1 on 6 matching bases. Germline V gene lookup returns CDR1 SGHRS and CDR2 YFSETQ. This CDR3 comprises 14 residues. Trimming took 5 bases from V and 5 from J, leaving 17 bases between them. CDR3 coding DNA: TGCGCCAGCAGGGATATAGCCGGGACAAACGAGCAGTACTTC. Translated: CASRDIAGTNEQYF.

The rearrangement uses TRBV30 and TRBJ1-5, with D unresolved. Germline CDR1 is GTSNPN and CDR2 is SVGIG (reference sequence). The length of the CDR3 is 13 residues. Trimming removed 3 bases from V and 7 bases from J, with 13 bases in between. The DNA for the CDR3 is TGTGCCTGGAGCGAGGGTTCGGGACAGCCCCAGCATTTT. Its protein product is CAWSEGSGQPQHF.